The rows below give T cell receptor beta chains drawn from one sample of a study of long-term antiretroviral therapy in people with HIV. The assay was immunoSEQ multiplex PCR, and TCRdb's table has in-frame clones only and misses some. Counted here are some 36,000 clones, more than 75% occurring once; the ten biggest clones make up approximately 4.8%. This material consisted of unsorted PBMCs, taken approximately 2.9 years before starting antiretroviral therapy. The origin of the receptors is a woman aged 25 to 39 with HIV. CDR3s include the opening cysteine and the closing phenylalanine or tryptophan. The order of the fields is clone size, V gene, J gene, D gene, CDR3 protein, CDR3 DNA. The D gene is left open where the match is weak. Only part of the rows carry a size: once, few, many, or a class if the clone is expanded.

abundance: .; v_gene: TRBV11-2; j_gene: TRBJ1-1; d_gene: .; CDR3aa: CASSPGPFDANFRGTEAFF; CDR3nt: TGTGCCAGCAGCCCGGGCCCATTTGACGCCAATTTCAGGGGCACTGAAGCTTTCTTT
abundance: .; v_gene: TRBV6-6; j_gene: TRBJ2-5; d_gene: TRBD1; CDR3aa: CASSYGTGSGETQYF; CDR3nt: TGTGCCAGCAGTTACGGGACAGGGAGCGGGGAGACCCAGTACTTC
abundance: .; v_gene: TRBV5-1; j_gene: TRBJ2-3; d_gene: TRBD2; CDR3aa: CASSFRASGGKVRGTDTQYF; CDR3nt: TGCGCCAGCAGCTTCAGAGCTAGCGGGGGGAAGGTTCGGGGCACAGATACGCAGTATTTT
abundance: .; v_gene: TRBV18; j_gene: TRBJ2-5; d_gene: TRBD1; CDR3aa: CASSDTGVSETQYF; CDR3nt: TGTGCCAGCTCAGATACAGGGGTGAGCGAGACCCAGTACTTC
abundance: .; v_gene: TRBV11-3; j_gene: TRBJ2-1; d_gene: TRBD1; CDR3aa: CASSLGQSNEQFF; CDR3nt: TGTGCCAGCAGCTTGGGACAGTCTAATGAGCAGTTCTTC
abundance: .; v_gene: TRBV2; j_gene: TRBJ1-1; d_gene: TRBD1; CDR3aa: CASTRIRQGHTEAFF; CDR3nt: TGTGCCAGCACCAGAATCCGACAGGGGCACACTGAAGCTTTCTTT
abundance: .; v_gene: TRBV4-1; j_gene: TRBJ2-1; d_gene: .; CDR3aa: CASRHSPANSYNEQFF; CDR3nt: TGCGCCAGCAGGCATTCTCCAGCCAACTCCTACAATGAGCAGTTCTTC
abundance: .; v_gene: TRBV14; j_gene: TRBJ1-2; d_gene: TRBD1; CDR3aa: CASSPDRVGKWGYTF; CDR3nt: TGTGCCAGCAGCCCGGACAGGGTGGGGAAATGGGGCTACACCTTC
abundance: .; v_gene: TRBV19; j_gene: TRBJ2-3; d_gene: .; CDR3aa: CASSIAQGRLQDTQYF; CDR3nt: TGTGCCAGTAGTATAGCACAGGGAAGATTGCAAGATACGCAGTATTTT
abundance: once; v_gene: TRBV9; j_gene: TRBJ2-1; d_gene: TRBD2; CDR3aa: CASSVVGLAGRGEQFF; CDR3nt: TGTGCCAGCAGCGTAGTTGGTCTAGCGGGGAGGGGTGAGCAGTTCTTC
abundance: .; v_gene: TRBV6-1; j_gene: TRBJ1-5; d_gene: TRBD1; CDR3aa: CASSEGQGGQPQHF; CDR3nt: TGTGCCAGCAGTGAAGGGCAGGGGGGTCAGCCCCAGCATTTT
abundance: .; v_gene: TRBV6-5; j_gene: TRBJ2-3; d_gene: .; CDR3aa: CASSYSLGTDTQYF; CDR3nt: TGTGCCAGCAGTTACTCCCTTGGCACAGATACGCAGTATTTT
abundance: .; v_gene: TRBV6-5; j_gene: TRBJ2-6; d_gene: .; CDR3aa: CASRGSGANVLTF; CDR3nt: TGTGCCAGCAGGGGATCTGGGGCCAACGTCCTGACTTTC
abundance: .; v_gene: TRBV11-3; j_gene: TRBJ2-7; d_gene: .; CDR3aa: CASNLGAAISYEQYF; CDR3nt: TGTGCCAGCAACCTAGGGGCAGCGATCTCCTACGAGCAGTACTTC
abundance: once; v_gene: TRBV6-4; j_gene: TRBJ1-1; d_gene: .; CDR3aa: CASSAQWNTEAFF; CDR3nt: TGTGCCAGCAGTGCCCAGTGGAACACTGAAGCTTTCTTT
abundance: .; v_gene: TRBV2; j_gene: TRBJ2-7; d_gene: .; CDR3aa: CASSAEYEQYF; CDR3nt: TGTGCCAGCAGCGCGGAGTACGAGCAGTACTTC
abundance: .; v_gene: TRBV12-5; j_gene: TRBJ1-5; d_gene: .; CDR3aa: CASGSPRTPWQPQHF; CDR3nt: TGTGCTAGTGGTTCCCCAAGGACGCCATGGCAGCCCCAGCATTTT
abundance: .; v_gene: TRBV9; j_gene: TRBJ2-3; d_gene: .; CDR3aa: CASSVEPAPDTQYF; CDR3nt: TGTGCCAGCAGCGTAGAGCCAGCGCCCGATACGCAGTATTTT
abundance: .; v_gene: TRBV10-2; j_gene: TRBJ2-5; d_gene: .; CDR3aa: CASSERGAGETQYF; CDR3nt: TGCGCCAGCAGTGAAAGGGGGGCGGGGGAGACCCAGTACTTC
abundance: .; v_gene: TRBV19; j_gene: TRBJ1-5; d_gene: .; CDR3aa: CASSIVGINQPQHF; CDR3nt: TGTGCCAGTAGTATAGTGGGCATCAATCAGCCCCAGCATTTT
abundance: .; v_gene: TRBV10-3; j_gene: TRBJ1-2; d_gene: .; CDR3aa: CAIRERRSRDYGYTF; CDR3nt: TGTGCCATCAGGGAAAGAAGATCCCGAGACTATGGCTACACCTTC
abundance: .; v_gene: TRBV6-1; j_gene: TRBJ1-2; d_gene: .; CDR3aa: CASSEARQIASYTF; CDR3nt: TGTGCCAGCAGTGAAGCAAGGCAGATCGCTAGCTACACCTTC
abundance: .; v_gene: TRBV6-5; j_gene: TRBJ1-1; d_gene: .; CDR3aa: CASSTGLQNTEAFF; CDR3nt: TGTGCCAGCAGTACGGGACTCCAGAACACTGAAGCTTTCTTT
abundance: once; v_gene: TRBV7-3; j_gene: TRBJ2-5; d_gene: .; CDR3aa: CASSLGGTSQETQYF; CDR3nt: TGTGCCAGCAGCTTAGGAGGGACCTCCCAAGAGACCCAGTACTTC
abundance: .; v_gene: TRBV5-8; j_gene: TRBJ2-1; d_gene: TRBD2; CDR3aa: CASSLPRGGSYNEQFF; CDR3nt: TGTGCCAGCAGCTTGCCGCGCGGGGGGTCCTACAATGAGCAGTTCTTC
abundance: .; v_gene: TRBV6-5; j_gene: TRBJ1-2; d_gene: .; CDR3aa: CASSYSSTNYGYTF; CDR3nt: TGTGCCAGCAGTTACTCGTCCACTAACTATGGCTACACCTTC
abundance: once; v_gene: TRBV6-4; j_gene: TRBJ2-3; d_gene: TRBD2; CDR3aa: CASSVSGGGTDTQYF; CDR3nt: TGTGCCAGCAGTGTTAGCGGGGGTGGCACAGATACGCAGTATTTT
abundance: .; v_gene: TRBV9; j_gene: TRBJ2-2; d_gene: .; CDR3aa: CASSVLVRGELFF; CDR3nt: TGTGCCAGCAGCGTACTGGTTCGCGGGGAGCTGTTTTTT
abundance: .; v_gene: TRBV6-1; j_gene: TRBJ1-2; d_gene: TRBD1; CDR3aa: CASSLQGELVYGYTF; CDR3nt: TGTGCCAGCAGCTTACAGGGGGAGTTGGTCTATGGCTACACCTTC
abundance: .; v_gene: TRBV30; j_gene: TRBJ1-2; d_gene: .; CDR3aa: CASKRSLGLDGYTF; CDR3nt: TGTGCCTCGAAAAGAAGTTTGGGGTTAGATGGCTACACCTTC
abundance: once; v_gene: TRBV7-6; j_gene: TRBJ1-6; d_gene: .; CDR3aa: CASSPSANSPLHF; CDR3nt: TGTGCCAGCAGTCCCTCCGCTAATTCACCCCTCCACTTT
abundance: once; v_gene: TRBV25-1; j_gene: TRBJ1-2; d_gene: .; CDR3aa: CASSESLVGGYTF; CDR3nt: TGTGCCAGCAGTGAATCCCTCGTCGGGGGCTACACCTTC
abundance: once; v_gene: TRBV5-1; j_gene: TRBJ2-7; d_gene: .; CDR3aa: CASSEGRNHPYEQYF; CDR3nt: TGCGCCAGCAGTGAGGGGAGAAATCATCCCTACGAGCAGTACTTC
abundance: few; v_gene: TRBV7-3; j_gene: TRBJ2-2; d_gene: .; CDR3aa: CASSLTTGELFF; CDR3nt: TGTGCCAGCAGCTTAACCACCGGGGAGCTGTTTTTT
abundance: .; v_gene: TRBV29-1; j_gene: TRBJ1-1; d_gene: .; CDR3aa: CSVNGLLNTEAFF; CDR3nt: TGCAGCGTCAACGGACTGCTGAACACTGAAGCTTTCTTT
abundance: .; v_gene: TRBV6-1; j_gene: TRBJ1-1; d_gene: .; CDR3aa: CASNGVRTTEAFF; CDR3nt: TGTGCCAGCAACGGGGTTCGGACCACTGAAGCTTTCTTT
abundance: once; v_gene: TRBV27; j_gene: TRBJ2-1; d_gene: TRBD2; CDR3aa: CASSLGGSYNEQFF; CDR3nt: TGTGCCAGCAGTTTGGGGGGGTCCTACAATGAGCAGTTCTTC
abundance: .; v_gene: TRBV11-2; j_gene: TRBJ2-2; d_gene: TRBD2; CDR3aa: CASPSGRGGSNTGELFF; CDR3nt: TGTGCCAGCCCCTCCGGGCGGGGGGGTTCGAACACCGGGGAGCTGTTTTTT
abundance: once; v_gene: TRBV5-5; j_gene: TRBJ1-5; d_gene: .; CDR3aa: CASSLGDQPQHF; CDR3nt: TGTGCCAGCAGCTTGGGGGATCAGCCCCAGCATTTT
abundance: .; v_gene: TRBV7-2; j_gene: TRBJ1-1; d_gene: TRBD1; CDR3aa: CASRLQGAAGHTEAFF; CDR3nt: TGTGCCAGCAGATTACAGGGGGCTGCTGGGCACACTGAAGCTTTCTTT
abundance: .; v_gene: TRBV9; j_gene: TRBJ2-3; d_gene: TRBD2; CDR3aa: CASSFQRGSSTDTQYF; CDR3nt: TGTGCCAGCAGCTTTCAGCGGGGCTCTAGCACAGATACGCAGTATTTT
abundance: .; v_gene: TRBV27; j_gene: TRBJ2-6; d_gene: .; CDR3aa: CASSLIAQAAVGVLGANVLTF; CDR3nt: TGTGCCAGCAGTTTAATAGCCCAGGCGGCAGTCGGGGTTCTGGGGGCCAACGTCCTGACTTTC
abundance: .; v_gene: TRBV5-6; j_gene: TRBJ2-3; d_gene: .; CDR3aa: CASGRGIAQYF; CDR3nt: TGTGCCAGCGGCCGCGGAATAGCGCAGTATTTT
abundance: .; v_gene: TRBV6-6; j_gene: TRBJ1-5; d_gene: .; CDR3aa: CASSLGNQPQHF; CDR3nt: TGTGCCAGCTCGCTAGGCAATCAGCCCCAGCATTTT
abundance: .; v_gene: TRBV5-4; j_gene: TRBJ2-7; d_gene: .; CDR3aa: CASSFNYYEQYF; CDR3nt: TGTGCCAGCAGCTTTAATTACTACGAGCAGTACTTC
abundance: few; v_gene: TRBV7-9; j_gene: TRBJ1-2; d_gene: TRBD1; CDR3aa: CASTPSRGDPYGYTF; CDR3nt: TGTGCCAGCACCCCGTCCAGGGGGGATCCCTATGGCTACACCTTC
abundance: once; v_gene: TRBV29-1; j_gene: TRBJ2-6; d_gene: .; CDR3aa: CSAGDPSGANVLTF; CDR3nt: TGCAGCGCCGGCGATCCCTCTGGGGCCAACGTCCTGACTTTC
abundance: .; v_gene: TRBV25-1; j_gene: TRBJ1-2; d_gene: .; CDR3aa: CASSVGYGYTF; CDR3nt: TGTGCCAGCAGTGTCGGCTATGGCTACACCTTC
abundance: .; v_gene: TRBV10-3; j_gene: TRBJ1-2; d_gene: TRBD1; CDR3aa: CATLAVNAGGNYGYTF; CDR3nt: TGTGCCACCCTTGCTGTAAACGCAGGGGGGAACTATGGCTACACCTTC
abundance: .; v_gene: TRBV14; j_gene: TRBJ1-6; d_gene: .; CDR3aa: CASRAGAGSYNSPLHF; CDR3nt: TGTGCCAGCAGGGCAGGGGCGGGCTCCTATAATTCACCCCTCCACTTT
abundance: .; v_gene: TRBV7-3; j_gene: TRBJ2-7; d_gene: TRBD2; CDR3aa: CATARSSGGMLYF; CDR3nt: TGTGCCACAGCACGATCTAGCGGGGGAATGTTGTACTTC
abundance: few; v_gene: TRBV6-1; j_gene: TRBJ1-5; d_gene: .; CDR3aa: CASSEASWTTGPGQPQHF; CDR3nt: TGTGCCAGCAGTGAAGCCTCCTGGACAACGGGCCCGGGGCAGCCCCAGCATTTT
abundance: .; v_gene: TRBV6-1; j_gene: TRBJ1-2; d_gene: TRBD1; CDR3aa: CASSEGTARGGYTF; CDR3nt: TGTGCCAGCAGTGAGGGGACAGCTCGGGGGGGCTACACCTTC
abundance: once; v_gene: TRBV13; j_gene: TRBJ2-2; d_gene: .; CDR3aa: CASSLAQNTGELFF; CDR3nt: TGTGCCAGCAGCTTAGCTCAGAACACCGGGGAGCTGTTTTTT
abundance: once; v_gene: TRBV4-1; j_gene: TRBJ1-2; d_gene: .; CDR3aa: CASSQERDENYGYTF; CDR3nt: TGCGCCAGCAGCCAAGAACGGGACGAGAACTATGGCTACACCTTC
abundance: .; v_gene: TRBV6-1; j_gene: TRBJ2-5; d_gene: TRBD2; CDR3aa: CASSEAGGGQETQYF; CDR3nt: TGTGCCAGCAGTGAAGCTGGGGGGGGGCAAGAGACCCAGTACTTC
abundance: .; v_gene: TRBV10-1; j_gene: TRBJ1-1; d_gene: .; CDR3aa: CASSESWSTYRYSGKSTEAFF; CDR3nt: TGCGCCAGCAGTGAGTCCTGGTCTACCTACAGGTACAGTGGGAAAAGCACTGAAGCTTTCTTT